Below are 18 T cell receptor beta chains sequenced from a single sample in a study of T cells in women clearing cervical HPV infection. Produced via immunoSEQ multiplex PCR; TCRdb's table is partial and in-frame only. This sample's clone table lists fewer than 35,000 clones. The sequencing sample was made of blood buffy coat. All receptors come from a woman aged 18 to 75 with a cervical HPV16 infection that either progressed to CIN3+ or cleared (not recorded which).

A word on this clone: The CDR3 is cut off 3 residues early in the read; its end comes from the germline J gene. The chain links TRBV20-1 to TRBJ2-5, with 7 bases identical to TRBD2. The V segment lost 0 bases and the J segment 5 bases; nucleotides outside the gene matches: 9. The CDR3 totals 15 residues. Germline values: CDR1 DFQATT, CDR2 SNEGSKA (reference sequence). The covered CDR3 bases are TGCAGTGCTAGAGAAGGGAGGGGTTACGGGGAGACC. The encoded protein is CSAREGRGYGET. The CDR3 reads in full as CSAREGRGYGETQYF.

Of note for this clone: From the germline J gene comes the end of the CDR3, since the read stops 3 residues before it. This chain joins TRBV5-4 and TRBJ2-5; 10 nucleotides agree with TRBD2. V trimming: 0 bases; J trimming: 6 bases; junction bases outside the gene matches: 8. The CDR3 runs 16 residues. The germline CDR1 and CDR2 sequences are SGHNT and YYREEE (reference sequence). The sequenced CDR3 bases are TGTGCCAGCAGCTTGGAGGTCGGTAGCGGGAGGAAGACC. As protein: CASSLEVGSGRKT. The CDR3 reads in full as CASSLEVGSGRKTQYF. The complete variable domain, with remaining parts taken from reference TRBV5-4 and TRBJ2-5, reads ETGVTQSPTHLIKTRGQQVTLRCSSQSGHNTVSWYQQALGQGPQFIFQYYREEENGRGNFPPRFSGLQFPNYSSELNVNALELDDSALYLCASSLEVGSGRKTQYFGPGTRLLVL.

Details on this clone: The read falls 3 residues short of the CDR3 end, and the missing part is taken from the germline J gene. The chain is built from TRBV5-6 and TRBJ1-2; 9 bases map to TRBD1. J lost 6 bases, V lost 5 bases, and 11 bases had no gene match. The germline V gene encodes CDR1 SGHDT and CDR2 YYEEEE. The CDR3 covers 15 residues. The DNA read from the CDR3 is TGTGCCAGCAGTGAACTACAGGGGGCGTTGGATGGC. Amino acid sequence: CASSELQGALDG. From start to end, the CDR3 is CASSELQGALDGYTF.

Details on this clone: Coverage ceases 3 residues before the CDR3 finishes, and the germline J gene fills in the end. J is TRBJ2-2 and V is TRBV19, with 8 bases matching TRBD1. Germline assignment: CDR1 LNHDA and CDR2 SQIVND (reference sequence). V lost 4 bases to trimming and J lost 1 base; unmatched junction nucleotides: 8. The CDR3 is 17 amino acids. CDR3 sequence reads: CASSTFRGQENTGELFF. CDR3 DNA (partial): TGTGCCAGTAGTACTTTTAGGGGACAGGAGAACACCGGGGAG.

To note about this clone: The CDR3 end is not reached by the read, which stops 3 residues before it; the germline J gene fills it in. The chain combines TRBV5-5 with TRBJ1-5, with D tentatively TRBD1 (6 bases). Germline CDR1 and CDR2: SGHKS and YYEKEE (reference sequence). Trimming pared 0 bases from V and 7 bases from J, leaving 11 bases between. The CDR3 contains 14 residues. CDR3 DNA (partial): TGTGCCAGCAGCTTGGACAGGGTCGAGCAGCCC. Translating it yields CASSLDRVEQP. The whole CDR3 protein reads CASSLDRVEQPQHF.

A remark on this clone: The read halts 3 residues ahead of the CDR3 end, with the missing end drawn from the germline J gene. The V call is TRBV6-2 or TRBV6-3, the J call TRBJ2-1; 7 positions agree with TRBD1. Germline values: CDR1 MNHEY, CDR2 SVGEGT. This CDR3 is built from 14 residues. V gave up 4 bases and J gave up 0 bases; unmatched junction bases: 0. Incomplete CDR3 DNA: TGTGCCAGCAGTTGGGACAGCTCCTACAATGAG. As protein: CASSWDSSYNE. The whole CDR3 protein reads CASSWDSSYNEQFF.

On this clone: The read comes to an end 3 residues before the CDR3 does, leaving the germline J gene to fill in the end. V usage is TRBV7-2 and J usage is TRBJ1-2; no definite D call. This CDR3 contains 15 residues. From germline, CDR1 is SGHTA and CDR2 FQGNSA. The part of the CDR3 DNA that was read is TGTGCCAGCAGCTTCCAGGCTAGCGGTCCTCACGAC. Translated, it gives CASSFQASGPHD. The CDR3 in its entirety is CASSFQASGPHDYTF.

Comment on this clone: The CDR3 is cut off 3 residues early in the read; its end comes from the germline J gene. This chain joins TRBV7-8 and TRBJ2-7; 11 nucleotides align to TRBD2. The CDR3 is 15 amino acids. Germline loops: CDR1 SGHVS, CDR2 FQNEAQ. The V and J ends lost 3 bases and 6 bases, in that order; junction bases with no gene match: 7. The covered CDR3 bases are TGTGCCAGCAGCTTTGTAGCGGGAGGGCCGGGCGAG. Translating it yields CASSFVAGGPGE. The entire CDR3 sequence reads CASSFVAGGPGEQYF. The variable domain in full, with the rest retrieved from reference TRBV7-8 and TRBJ2-7, is GAGVSQSPRYKVAKRGQDVALRCDPISGHVSLFWYQQALGQGPEFLTYFQNEAQLDKSGLPSDRFFAERPEGSVSTLKIQRTQQEDSAVYLCASSFVAGGPGEQYFGPGTRLTVT.

CDR3 sequence reads: CASKGRVSYGQYF. Incomplete CDR3 DNA: TGTGCCAGTAAGGGCAGGGTATCTTATGGT. The chain recombines TRBV19 with TRBJ2-4, with D possibly matching TRBD1 (5 bases). From the germline J gene comes the end of the CDR3, since the read stops 3 residues before it. This CDR3 is built from 13 residues. Germline assignment: CDR1 LNHDA and CDR2 SQIVND (reference sequence).

Of note for this clone: The read terminates 3 residues ahead of where the CDR3 ends, so the germline J gene completes it. V and J are TRBV6-2 or TRBV6-3 and TRBJ1-2; 8 nucleotides align to TRBD1. Trimming at V came to 5 bases and at J to 5 bases, leaving 1 base not matched to a gene. CDR1 and CDR2 from the germline V gene are MNHEY and SVGEGT. The CDR3 length is 12 residues. CDR3 region: CASSTGGYGYTF. The sequenced CDR3 bases are TGTGCCAGCAGTACAGGGGGATATGGC.

On this clone itself: The CDR3 end falls 3 residues outside the read, so it is completed with the germline J gene. The V and J genes are TRBV7-2 and TRBJ2-3; a possible D gene is TRBD1 (5 bases). The CDR3 consists of 15 residues. Germline V gives CDR1 SGHTA, CDR2 FQGNSA. The sequenced part of the CDR3 DNA is TGTGCCAGCAGCTTACAGGGCGATAGCAATCAGCCG. Its translation is CASSLQGDSNQP. The full CDR3 sequence reads CASSLQGDSNQPQYF.

A remark on this clone: The read halts 3 residues ahead of the CDR3 end, with the missing end drawn from the germline J gene. This rearrangement joins TRBV30 to TRBJ2-3; D may be TRBD2 (5 bases). Germline V gene sequence: CDR1 GTSNPN, CDR2 SVGIG (reference sequence). The CDR3 runs to 13 residues. The CDR3 reads CAWAGLAGETQYF. The covered CDR3 bases are TGTGCCTGGGCTGGACTGGCCGGGGAGACG.

To note about this clone: With the read ending 3 residues before the CDR3 end, the germline J gene is used to fill in that end. This chain joins TRBV20-1 and TRBJ2-3; 7 bases agree with TRBD2. CDR3 length equals 18 residues. Trimming removed 0 bases from V and 4 bases from J; junction bases left unmatched: 16. CDR1 and CDR2 (germline): DFQATT, SNEGSKA (reference sequence). The DNA read from the CDR3 is TGCAGTGCTAGAGATCGGCTAGCGGACTTTCGGGTTGCAGATACG. Protein sequence: CSARDRLADFRVADT. The full CDR3 sequence reads CSARDRLADFRVADTQYF.

Concerning this clone itself: The read halts 3 residues ahead of the CDR3 end, with the missing end drawn from the germline J gene. V is TRBV11-3 and J is TRBJ2-7; D is uncertain. The germline CDR1 and CDR2 sequences are SGHNT and YENEEA. V lost 1 base and J 1 base, leaving 11 bases between the germline ends. The CDR3 is 15 residues long. The covered CDR3 bases are TGTGCCAGCAGCTTAGCTTCCCTAGATTCCTACGAG. As protein: CASSLASLDSYE. The full CDR3 reads CASSLASLDSYEQYF.

In regard to this clone: The read terminates 3 residues ahead of where the CDR3 ends, so the germline J gene completes it. The chain links TRBV13 to TRBJ2-7; 7 nucleotides agree with TRBD1. CDR3 length: 13 amino acids. V trimming: 3 bases; J trimming: 4 bases; junction bases outside the gene matches: 3. Per the germline V gene, CDR1 is PRHDT and CDR2 is FYEKMQ (reference sequence). CDR3 protein: CASSFSQGYEQYF. The covered CDR3 bases are TGTGCCAGCAGCTTTTCACAGGGGTACGAG.

As for this clone: The CDR3 end lies 3 residues beyond the end of the read and is filled in from the germline J gene. V is TRBV11-3 and J is TRBJ2-5; 7 bases align to TRBD2. V shed 5 bases, J shed 1 base, and the junction held 4 bases outside the gene matches. This CDR3 contains 14 residues. Germline lookup yields CDR1 SGHNT and CDR2 YENEEA. The part of the CDR3 DNA that was read is TGTGCCAGCAGCAGGACTAGTGTCCAAGAGACC. The encoded protein is CASSRTSVQET. From start to end, the CDR3 is CASSRTSVQETQYF.

Regarding this clone: Read coverage stops 3 residues before the CDR3 terminus; the germline J gene supplies the remainder. This chain uses TRBV4-2 with TRBJ1-5; no clear D gene. The CDR3 loop spans 12 amino acids. Germline CDR1 and CDR2: LGHNA and YNFKEQ. V gave up 5 bases and J gave up 7 bases, with 9 bases separating them. The part of the CDR3 DNA that was read is TGTGCCAGCAGCAGCCGTTGGCAGCCC. Translating gives CASSSRWQP. The full-length CDR3 reads as CASSSRWQPQHF.

Regarding this clone: The observed sequence ends 3 residues before the CDR3 terminus, with the missing tail filled in from the germline J gene. This chain connects TRBV18 to TRBJ2-4, with D perhaps TRBD1 (6 bases). Germline V gene lookup returns CDR1 KGHSH and CDR2 LQKENI. V lost 3 bases and J lost 4, with 13 bases in between. The CDR3 runs to 15 residues. The CDR3 region is CASSPWTDLKNIQYF. Partial CDR3 DNA: TGTGCCAGCTCACCGTGGACAGACCTAAAAAACATT.